The 10 T cell receptor beta chains presented below share a single source sample, sequenced in a study of cytomegalovirus exposure and HLA in healthy donors. PCR employed 60 Vbeta and 13 Jbeta primers. Clones were read by immunoSEQ multiplex PCR, and TCRdb kept only the in-frame ones, dropping some. The repertoire includes 150,000 to 200,000 clones, nearly 80% of them detected once, and just over 3% sits in the top ten. Sample: PBMCs. These receptors were collected from a woman in her forties in good health and CMV-seronegative.

The rearrangement uses TRBV13 and TRBJ2-6, with TRBD2 identical over 9 bases. J gave up 3 bases and V 2 bases, and 11 bases lay outside the gene matches. The CDR3 sequence is 19 residues long. Germline loops: CDR1 PRHDT, CDR2 FYEKMQ (reference sequence). CDR3 bases: TGTGCCAGCAGCTTATGGGGGCTAGCGGGGTCGGGTGGGGCCAACGTCCTGACTTTC. Its protein product is CASSLWGLAGSGGANVLTF. Using reference TRBV13 and TRBJ2-6 for the parts outside the CDR3, the full variable domain is AAGVIQSPRHLIKEKRETATLKCYPIPRHDTVYWYQQGPGQDPQFLISFYEKMQSDKGSIPDRFSAQQFSDYHSELNMSSLELGDSALYFCASSLWGLAGSGGANVLTFGAGSRLTVL.

V usage is TRBV25-1 and J usage is TRBJ1-4, with D perhaps TRBD1 (5 bases). CDR1 is MGHDK, CDR2 SYGVNS, per germline. The CDR3 length is 15 residues. Trimming cost V 3 bases and J 7 bases, with 15 bases left between them. DNA of the CDR3: TGTGCCAGCAGTGACCCACGGGGGGGTGGTGAAAAACTGTTTTTT. It codes for CASSDPRGGGEKLFF.

The rearrangement uses TRBV7-3 and TRBJ1-1, with 7 bases aligning to TRBD1. The V and J ends lost 6 bases and 1 base, in that order; junction bases with no gene match: 5. CDR1 SGHTA and CDR2 FQGTGA come from the germline V gene. The CDR3 length is 14 residues. The CDR3 protein is CASSMDRKNTEAFF. DNA for the CDR3: TGTGCCAGCAGTATGGACAGGAAGAACACTGAAGCTTTCTTT.

This chain links TRBV5-1 with TRBJ2-1; 12 bases align to TRBD2. The CDR3 extends over 15 amino acids. Trimming took 1 base from V and 10 from J; bases not matched to a gene: 6. The germline V gene encodes CDR1 SGHRS and CDR2 YFSETQ. The CDR3 DNA follows: TGCGCCAGCAGCTTGCTGCCTAGCGGGGGGGAGGAGCAGTTCTTC. Translation gives CASSLLPSGGEEQFF.

The rearrangement uses TRBV4-1 and TRBJ1-1, with D hard to call. The ends were cut back, 0 bases at V and 2 bases at J, with 16 bases in the middle. The CDR3 totals 17 residues. CDR1 and CDR2 from the germline V gene are MGHRA and YSYEKL. The CDR3 protein is CASSQEPSLLGNTEAFF. CDR3 in DNA: TGCGCCAGCAGCCAAGAGCCCAGTCTACTAGGCAACACTGAAGCTTTCTTT.

This chain links TRBV6-5 with TRBJ1-1; D remains ambiguous. From germline, CDR1 is MNHEY and CDR2 SVGAGI. The germline V and J ends were trimmed by 5 bases and 4 bases, with 11 bases remaining between them. This CDR3 contains 13 residues. The CDR3 loop is CASSLPGLTEAFF. CDR3 sequence (DNA): TGTGCCAGCAGTCTACCAGGACTCACTGAAGCTTTCTTT.

This clone has a handful of counts. The chain has TRBV18 and TRBJ1-1, with D possibly matching TRBD1 (6 bases). The length of the CDR3 is 16 residues. Germline V gene sequence: CDR1 KGHSH, CDR2 LQKENI. Trimming pared 3 bases from V and 0 bases from J, leaving 14 bases between. The CDR3 nucleotides are TGTGCCAGCTCACCCCGGACCGGGACACTGAACACTGAAGCTTTCTTT. It yields the protein CASSPRTGTLNTEAFF.

This sequence joins TRBV7-9 and TRBJ1-2, with TRBD1 identical over 9 bases. The CDR3 sequence is 17 residues long. Germline V gives CDR1 SEHNR, CDR2 FQNEAQ (reference sequence). After removal of 4 bases from V and 4 bases from J, the junction contained 13 bases not matched to a gene. CDR3: CASSSGKPGTGIYGYTF. The CDR3 bases are TGTGCCAGCAGCTCCGGGAAGCCCGGGACAGGGATCTATGGCTACACCTTC.

With respect to this clone: The sample has other DNA sequences that encode this CDR3 too. This chain connects TRBV6-1 to TRBJ1-2; no clear D gene. Trimming stripped 1 base from V and 8 bases from J, with 14 bases between. Germline CDR1 MNHNS, CDR2 SASEGT. The CDR3 has 14 residues. The CDR3 region has the DNA TGTGCCAGCAGTGAAGATCCATTCCTCGGGGGCTACACCTTC. Translating gives CASSEDPFLGGYTF.

J is TRBJ1-1 and V is TRBV27; tentatively, D is TRBD1 (6 bases). The germline CDR1 and CDR2 sequences are MNHEY and SMNVEV (reference sequence). The V end lost 7 bases, the J end lost 6 bases, and 15 bases lay between the germline ends. The length of the CDR3 is 13 residues. The DNA of the CDR3 is TGTGCCAGCACGAAACAGGGTTACCCTGAAGCTTTCTTT. Residues: CASTKQGYPEAFF.